This T cell receptor beta chain was retrieved from a study of blood T cell repertoires in COVID-19 (dated by TCRdb to about 2020). Concerning the study at large: Collaborator samples came from the United States, Italy and Spain and covered acute and convalescent phases of COVID-19. The material from the prospective study consisted of cDNA or gDNA derived from T cells, B-cell-depleted T cells, or PBMCs. The dataset comprised deeply sampled blood TCRbeta repertoires from subjects exposed to, actively infected with, or recovered from COVID-19. The repertoires were released in a freely available public database meant as a resource for research on the immune response to SARS-CoV-2. Samples came from the ongoing ImmuneRACE study (first 160 participants) plus 1,254 subjects from 6 global collaborators. Nearly every sample came with metadata listing a de-identified subject ID, COVID-19 status, age in years and sex. Where available, HLA class I and class II types were obtained from metadata supplied by the sample provider rather than from assay-based typing.

The paper's findings and limits, for the study overall: How much clinical and demographic metadata was included differed by source and by participant, and the metadata was provided uncurated.

This clone was recorded only once. What antigen it recognizes has not been identified. There are no base qualities to consult, and no much larger clone falls within one base. The CDR1 and CDR2 encoded by the germline V gene (reference sequence) are MNHNY and SVGAGI. The CDR3 has 16 amino acids, counting the end cysteine and phenylalanine. The retained sequence is limited to the CDR3, 48 bases, with the frame set at the first base. Germline trimming: 6 bases from V, 1 base from J; junction bases outside gene matches: 5. TCRbeta CDR3 regions were amplified from genomic DNA by means of the immunoSEQ Assay, a bias-controlled multiplex PCR. The authors' pipeline ran thus. The number of nucleated cells in each sample was estimated from the amplification of reference gene primers within the assay. To quantify the absolute abundance of each unique TCRbeta CDR3 rearrangement, sequence reads were collapsed and filtered. Productive Simpson clonality was computed per sample as the square root of Simpson's diversity index over productive rearrangements. TCRdb retrieved this table from immuneACCESS and kept in-frame rearrangements only. Not all clones are present; in checked studies, unresolved V genes account for under half, and no reason is known for the remainder. That table furnishes V, J and clone size, whereas the DNA furnished D and trimming. The sample table holds around 260,000 clones, of which over 75% were seen once. Of the sample, about an eighth is held by the ten largest clones.

Each collaborating institution followed its own protocols to collect whole blood in K2EDTA tubes. Collaborator samples were shipped for TCRbeta analysis as frozen whole blood, isolated PBMCs, or DNA extracted from either sample type. The sequencing input was peripheral blood. The sequence joins TRBV6-6 to TRBJ1-5; TRBD1 matches 11 bases in the middle. The origin of this receptor is a human donor in a cohort sampled during active COVID-19. In nucleotides, the sequence is TGTGCCAGCAGCCCGGGACAGGGGGTAAGCAATCAGCCCCAGCATTTT. Its amino acids are CASSPGQGVSNQPQHF.